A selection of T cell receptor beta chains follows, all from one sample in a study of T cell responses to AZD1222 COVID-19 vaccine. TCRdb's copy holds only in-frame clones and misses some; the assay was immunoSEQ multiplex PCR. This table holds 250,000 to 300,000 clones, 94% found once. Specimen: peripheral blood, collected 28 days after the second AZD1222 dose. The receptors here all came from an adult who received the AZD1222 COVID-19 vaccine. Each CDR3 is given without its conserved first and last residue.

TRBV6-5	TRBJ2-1	ASRGPGTNNEQF
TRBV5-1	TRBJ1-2	ASRTGTGGNYGYT
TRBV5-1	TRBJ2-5	ASRGRGGPQETQY
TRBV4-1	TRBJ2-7	ASSLQDWGGRYEQY
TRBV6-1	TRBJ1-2	ASSEARQNYGYT
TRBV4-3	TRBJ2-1	ASSQEVSGVLNEQF
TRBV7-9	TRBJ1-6	ASSVDRTENNSPLH
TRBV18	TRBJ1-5	ASSLLGRGRNQPQH
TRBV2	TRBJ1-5	ASSDRNQPQH
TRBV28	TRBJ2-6	ASRTSGTGHAGANVLT
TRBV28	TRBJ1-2	ASSSSTDYYT
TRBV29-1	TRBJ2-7	SVAYRETGEQY
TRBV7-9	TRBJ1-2	ASTPGTSKGGYT
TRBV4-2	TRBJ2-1	ASSQLLAGRYNEQF
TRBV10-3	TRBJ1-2	AIRKRILQFGQELPNYGYT
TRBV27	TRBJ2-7	ASSPTGDREQY
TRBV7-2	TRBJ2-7	ASSLRSGLYEQY
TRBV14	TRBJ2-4	ASSRDSLAKNIQY
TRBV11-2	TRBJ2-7	ASSLVGGGTGREQY
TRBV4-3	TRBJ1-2	ASSQETGSPAWGYT
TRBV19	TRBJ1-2	ASHQSGGTGGYT
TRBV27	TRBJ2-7	ASRRGTPVSEQY
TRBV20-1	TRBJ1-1	SASSGGITEAF
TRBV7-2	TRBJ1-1	ASSGRLNTEAF
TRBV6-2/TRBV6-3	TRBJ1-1	ASSRGGTEAF
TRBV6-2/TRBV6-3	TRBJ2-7	ASSRLGSSYEQY
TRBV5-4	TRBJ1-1	ASSSGVGSAEAF
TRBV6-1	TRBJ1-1	ASSEWGVGRTEAF
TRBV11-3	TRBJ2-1	ASSARQGENEQF
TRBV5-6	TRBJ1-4	ASSLAGGSNEKLF
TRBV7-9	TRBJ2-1	ASSLRAGALSYNEQF
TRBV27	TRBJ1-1	ASSLVGGSAEAF
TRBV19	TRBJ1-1	ASRVSGKGTEAF
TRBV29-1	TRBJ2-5	SSKGAWETQY
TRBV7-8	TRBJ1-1	ASSSHRQSAF
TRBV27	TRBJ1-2	ASRDRDSGYT
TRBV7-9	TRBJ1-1	ASTPLARAEAF